The clone carrying this T cell receptor beta chain was seen a single time. Its target is not known. Method: immunoSEQ multiplex PCR; TCRdb's copy keeps in-frame clones and lacks some. The sample contains under 200,000 clones, over 85% of which appear only once. These data belong to a study of T cell responses to AZD1222 COVID-19 vaccine. General observations from the study: Sampling that yielded the repertoires occurred only after the peak T cell response.

The sequence came from an adult who received the MenACWY meningococcal vaccine as a control. Sequencing was performed on peripheral blood, taken 28 days after the second dose of the MenACWY control vaccine.

The CDR3 DNA is TGTGCCACCAGCGGTGCGGGCCAACAAGAGACCCAGTACTTC. It codes for CATSGAGQQETQYF. The chain links TRBV15 to TRBJ2-5; D possibly corresponds to TRBD2 (5 bases). The CDR3 consists of 14 residues. V was clipped by 5 bases and J by 2 bases, with 12 bases between them. The germline V gene has CDR1 LNHNV and CDR2 YYDKDF (reference sequence).